Given below is one TCR beta chain in context. Its cognate antigen is unknown. A universal primer site was incorporated via template switching, and the cDNA contained unique molecular identifiers. TCRdb reprocessed the 5' RACE reads via MiXCR and lists one record per CDR3 protein. The data hold hundreds of thousands of distinct CDR3 sequences, with 5.5% to 6.5% observed a single time. CDR3 length equals 15 residues. Germline CDR1 SGHVS, CDR2 FNYEAQ. The V gene end was trimmed by 6 bases and the J gene end by 0 bases; junction bases not matched to a gene: 7. The data are from a study of identical twins. Findings of the study overall: Cross-sectional statistical analysis was relied on for the conclusions, without the same donors being followed. Diverse VJ usage suggested most zero-insertion clonotypes were not invariant T cells. The models systematically underestimated how much out-of-frame TCR alpha was shared in monozygotic twins.

The TCR originated in a man aged 18 to 29 in good health. The chain is built from TRBV7-6 and TRBJ2-5, with 7 bases that match TRBD2. Sequenced material: naive T cells sorted from blood. The DNA for the CDR3 is TGTGCCAGCAGTTCTTGGGAGGGCGACCAAGAGACCCAGTACTTC. Protein sequence: CASSSWEGDQETQYF.